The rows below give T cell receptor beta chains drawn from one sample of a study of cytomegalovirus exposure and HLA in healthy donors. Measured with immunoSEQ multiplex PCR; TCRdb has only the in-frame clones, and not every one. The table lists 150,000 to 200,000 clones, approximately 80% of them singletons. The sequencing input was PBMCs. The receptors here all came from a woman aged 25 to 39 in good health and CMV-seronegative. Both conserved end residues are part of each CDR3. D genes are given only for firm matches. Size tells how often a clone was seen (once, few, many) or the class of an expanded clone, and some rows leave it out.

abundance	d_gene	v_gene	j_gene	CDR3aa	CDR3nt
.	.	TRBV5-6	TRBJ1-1	CASSEGPGVEAFF	TGTGCCAGCAGCGAGGGCCCGGGCGTTGAAGCTTTCTTT
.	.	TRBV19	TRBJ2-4	CASSEETLAKNIQYF	TGTGCCAGTAGCGAGGAGACTTTAGCCAAAAACATTCAGTACTTC
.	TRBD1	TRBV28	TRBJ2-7	CASNPDQGAAYEQYF	TGTGCCAGCAACCCCGACCAGGGGGCAGCCTACGAGCAGTACTTC
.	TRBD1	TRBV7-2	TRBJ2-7	CASSLVGTGTTYEQYF	TGTGCCAGCAGCTTAGTGGGGACAGGAACGACCTACGAGCAGTACTTC
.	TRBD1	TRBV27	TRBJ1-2	CASSRQGAWDGYTF	TGTGCCAGCAGCAGACAGGGGGCTTGGGATGGCTACACCTTC
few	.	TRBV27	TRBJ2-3	CASSSPFRQEDTQYF	TGTGCCAGCAGTAGCCCTTTCCGACAGGAGGATACGCAGTATTTT
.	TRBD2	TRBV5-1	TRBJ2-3	CANSLDTSGSTDTQYF	TGCGCCAACAGCTTGGATACTAGCGGGAGCACAGATACGCAGTATTTT
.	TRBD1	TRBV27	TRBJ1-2	CASSNGQGNYGYTF	TGTGCCAGCAGTAACGGACAGGGGAACTATGGCTACACCTTC
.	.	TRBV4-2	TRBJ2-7	CASSQDPGESYEQYF	TGTGCCAGCAGCCAAGATCCCGGTGAATCCTACGAGCAGTACTTC
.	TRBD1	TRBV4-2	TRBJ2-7	CASSRDSTYEQYF	TGTGCCAGCAGCCGGGACAGCACCTACGAGCAGTACTTC
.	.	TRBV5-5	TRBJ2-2	CASSLGNPGAVTGELFF	TGTGCCAGCAGCCTGGGGAACCCAGGGGCCGTCACCGGGGAGCTGTTTTTT
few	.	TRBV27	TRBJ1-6	CASSGFYAPLHF	TGTGCCAGCTCCGGGTTCTATGCACCCCTCCACTTT
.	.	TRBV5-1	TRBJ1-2	CASSLGGQLYGYPF	TGCGCCAGCAGCTTGGGAGGACAGCTCTATGGCTACCCCTTC
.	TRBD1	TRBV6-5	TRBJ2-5	CASSSAGTGGGETQYF	TGTGCCAGCAGTTCAGCCGGGACAGGGGGAGGAGAGACCCAGTACTTC
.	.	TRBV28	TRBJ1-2	CASSILNYGYTF	TGTGCCAGCAGCATCCTAAACTATGGCTACACCTTC
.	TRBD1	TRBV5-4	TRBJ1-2	CASSLAGDSSNYGYTF	TGTGCCAGCAGCTTGGCTGGGGACAGTTCTAACTATGGCTACACCTTC
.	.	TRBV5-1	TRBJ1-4	CASSATTGTYSTNEKLFF	TGCGCCAGCAGCGCAACGACAGGCACATACTCAACTAATGAAAAACTGTTTTTT
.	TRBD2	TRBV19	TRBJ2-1	CASMEASGRPNEQFF	TGTGCCAGTATGGAGGCTAGCGGGAGGCCCAATGAGCAGTTCTTC
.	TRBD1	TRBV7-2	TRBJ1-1	CASSPQGAQVSKAFF	TGTGCCAGCAGCCCACAGGGGGCGCAAGTTTCAAAAGCTTTCTTT
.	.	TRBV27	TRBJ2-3	CASSFSADTQYF	TGTGCCAGCAGTTTTTCAGCAGATACGCAGTATTTT
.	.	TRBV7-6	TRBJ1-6	CASSSDELENSPLHF	TGTGCCAGCAGCTCCGACGAATTGGAGAATTCACCCCTCCACTTT
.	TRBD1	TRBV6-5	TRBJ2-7	CASSYSMGQGAHEQYF	TGTGCCAGCAGTTACTCTATGGGACAGGGGGCCCACGAGCAGTACTTC
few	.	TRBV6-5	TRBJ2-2	CASSYDSGTGELFF	TGTGCCAGCAGTTACGACAGCGGGACCGGGGAGCTGTTTTTT
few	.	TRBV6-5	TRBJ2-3	CASSYSAEADTQYF	TGTGCCAGCAGTTACTCTGCGGAGGCAGATACGCAGTATTTT
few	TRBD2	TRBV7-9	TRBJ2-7	CASSLETSTNSYEQYF	TGTGCCAGCAGCTTAGAGACTAGCACTAACTCCTACGAGCAGTACTTC
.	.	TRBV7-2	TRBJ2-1	CASSFVGQGSYNEQFF	TGTGCCAGCAGCTTTGTGGGACAAGGGTCCTACAATGAGCAGTTCTTC
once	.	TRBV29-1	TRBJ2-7	CSVVGSYEQYF	TGCAGCGTTGTTGGTAGCTACGAGCAGTACTTC
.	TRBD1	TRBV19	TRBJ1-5	CASTHQGGQGAMSNQPQHF	TGTGCCAGTACTCACCAGGGGGGACAGGGGGCGATGAGCAATCAGCCCCAGCATTTT
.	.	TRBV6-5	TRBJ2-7	CASSNTVRYEQYF	TGTGCCAGCAGCAACACGGTGAGGTACGAGCAGTACTTC
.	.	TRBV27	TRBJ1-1	CASSLRFSNTEAFF	TGTGCCAGCAGTTTACGGTTTTCGAACACTGAAGCTTTCTTT
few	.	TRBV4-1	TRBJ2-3	CASSQHSAKRGDTQYF	TGCGCCAGCAGCCAACATTCGGCCAAACGGGGAGATACGCAGTATTTT
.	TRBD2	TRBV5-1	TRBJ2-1	CASSKGLAGANEQFF	TGCGCCAGCAGCAAGGGACTAGCGGGAGCAAATGAGCAGTTCTTC
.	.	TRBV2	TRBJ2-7	CASSGTVSYEQYF	TGTGCCAGCAGTGGGACAGTGTCCTACGAGCAGTACTTC
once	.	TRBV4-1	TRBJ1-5	CASSPARLAQPQHF	TGCGCCAGCAGCCCAGCGAGACTCGCTCAGCCCCAGCATTTT
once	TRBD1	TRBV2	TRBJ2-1	CASIPGQYNEQFF	TGTGCCAGCATACCGGGACAGTACAATGAGCAGTTCTTC
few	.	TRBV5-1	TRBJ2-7	CASSPRPTGSYEQYF	TGCGCCAGCAGCCCTCGCCCTACAGGTTCCTACGAGCAGTACTTC
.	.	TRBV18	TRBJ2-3	CASSPEIKTDTQYF	TGTGCCAGCTCACCAGAGATAAAAACAGATACGCAGTATTTT
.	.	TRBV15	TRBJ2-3	CATSKRIQGRASTDTQYF	TGTGCCACCAGCAAAAGAATACAGGGAAGGGCTAGCACAGATACGCAGTATTTT
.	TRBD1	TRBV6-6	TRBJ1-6	CASIWGTAFNSPLHF	TGTGCCAGCATATGGGGGACAGCCTTTAATTCACCCCTCCACTTT
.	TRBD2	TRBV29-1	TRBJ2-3	CSAQLAGGTDTQYF	TGCAGCGCACAACTAGCGGGGGGTACAGATACGCAGTATTTT
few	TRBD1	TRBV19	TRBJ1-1	CASSTRDRGNTEAFF	TGTGCCAGTAGTACTAGGGACAGGGGGAACACTGAAGCTTTCTTT
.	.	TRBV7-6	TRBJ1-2	CASSLDQGSNYGYTF	TGTGCCAGCAGCTTAGACCAGGGCTCTAACTATGGCTACACCTTC
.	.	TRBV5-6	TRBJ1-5	CASSSRGRREAQHF	TGTGCCAGCAGCTCTCGAGGTCGGCGGGAAGCCCAGCATTTT
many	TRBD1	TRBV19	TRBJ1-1	CASTSTGAPEAFF	TGTGCCAGTACCTCAACAGGGGCCCCCGAAGCTTTCTTT